The clone carrying this T cell receptor (beta chain) was counted at least ten times. Its antigen is currently unknown. The study recruited hyperthyroidism patients aged 18 to 65 who were newly diagnosed, under 2 months' duration. None of the included patients had other autoimmune diseases, uncontrolled infections, pregnancy or lactation, as these led to exclusion. This sample stems from a study of Graves' ophthalmopathy and Graves' hyperthyroidism. Study findings and constraints: Most expanded clonotypes from thyroid (those above 0.001 frequency) were also found in blood.

Transcripts of RNA were the source for amplifying TCR beta CDR3 regions. HTBI primers were used in a first-round RT-PCR, which preceded a second-round multiplex PCR. TCRdb ran MiXCR on the multiplex PCR reads and lists one entry per CDR3 protein. Of about 590,000 distinct CDR3 sequences listed, just under 40% are singletons. V was clipped by 5 bases and J by 4 bases, with 15 bases between them. Germline loops: CDR1 LNHDA, CDR2 SQIVND (reference sequence). The length of the CDR3 is 14 residues. This sequence was found in an adult man with Graves' hyperthyroidism. The sequenced sample consisted of peripheral blood or thyroid tissue (not recorded which). The gene calls are TRBV19 and TRBJ2-7; D tentatively fits TRBD1 or TRBD2 (6 bases each). CDR3 nucleotides: TGTGCCAGTAGTCGAGGAGGGGGGATATACGAGCAGTACTTC. Encoded protein: CASSRGGGIYEQYF.